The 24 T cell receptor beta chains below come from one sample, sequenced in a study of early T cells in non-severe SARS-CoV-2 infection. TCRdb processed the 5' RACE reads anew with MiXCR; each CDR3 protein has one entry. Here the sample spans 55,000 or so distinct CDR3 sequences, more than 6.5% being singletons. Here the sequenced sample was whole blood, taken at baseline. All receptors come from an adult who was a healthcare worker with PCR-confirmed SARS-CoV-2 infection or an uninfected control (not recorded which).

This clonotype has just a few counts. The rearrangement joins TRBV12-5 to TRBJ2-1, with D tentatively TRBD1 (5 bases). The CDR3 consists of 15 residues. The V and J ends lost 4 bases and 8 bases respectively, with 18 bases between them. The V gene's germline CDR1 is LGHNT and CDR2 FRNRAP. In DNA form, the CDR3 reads TGTGCTAGTGGTTCAACCGGCCAGGGCGGCGATGAGCAGTTCTTC. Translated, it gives CASGSTGQGGDEQFF.

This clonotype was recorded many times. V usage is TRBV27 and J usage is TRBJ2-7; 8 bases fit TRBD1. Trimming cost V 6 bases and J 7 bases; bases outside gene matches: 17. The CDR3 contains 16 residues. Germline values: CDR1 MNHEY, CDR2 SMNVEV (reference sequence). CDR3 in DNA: TGTGCCAGCAGCTCTATCGGGACAGGTCTCATGTGGGAGCAGTACTTC. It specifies CASSSIGTGLMWEQYF.

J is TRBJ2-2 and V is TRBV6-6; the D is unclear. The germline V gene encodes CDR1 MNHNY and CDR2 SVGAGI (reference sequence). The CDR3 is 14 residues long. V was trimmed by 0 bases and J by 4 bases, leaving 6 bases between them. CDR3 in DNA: TGTGCCAGCAGTTACTCAATTCTCACCGGGGAGCTGTTTTTT. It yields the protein CASSYSILTGELFF.

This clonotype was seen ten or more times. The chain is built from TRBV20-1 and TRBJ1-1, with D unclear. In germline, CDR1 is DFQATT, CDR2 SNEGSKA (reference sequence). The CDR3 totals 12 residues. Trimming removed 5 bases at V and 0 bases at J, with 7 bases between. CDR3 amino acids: CSALTVNTEAFF. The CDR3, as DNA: TGCAGTGCTCTCACAGTGAACACTGAAGCTTTCTTT.

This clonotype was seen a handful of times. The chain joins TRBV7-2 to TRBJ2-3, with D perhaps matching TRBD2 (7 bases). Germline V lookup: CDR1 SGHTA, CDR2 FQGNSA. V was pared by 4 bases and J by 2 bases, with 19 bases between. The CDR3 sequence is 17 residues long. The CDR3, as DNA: TGTGCCAGCAGCTCCCTTCCTGGCGGGGGCCCCACAGATACGCAGTATTTT. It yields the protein CASSSLPGGGPTDTQYF.

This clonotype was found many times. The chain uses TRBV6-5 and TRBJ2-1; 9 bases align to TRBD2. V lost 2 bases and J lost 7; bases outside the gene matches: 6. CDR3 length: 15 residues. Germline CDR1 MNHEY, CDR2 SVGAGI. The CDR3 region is CASSYAGGLRNEQFF. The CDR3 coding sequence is TGTGCCAGCAGTTACGCGGGGGGGTTGAGAAATGAGCAGTTCTTC.

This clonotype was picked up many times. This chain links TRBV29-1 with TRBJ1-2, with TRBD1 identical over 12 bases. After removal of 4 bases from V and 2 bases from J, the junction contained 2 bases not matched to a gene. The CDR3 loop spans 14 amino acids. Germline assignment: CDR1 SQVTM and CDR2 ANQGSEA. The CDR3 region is CSVGDRGQNYGYTF. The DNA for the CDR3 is TGCAGCGTTGGGGACAGGGGGCAGAACTATGGCTACACCTTC. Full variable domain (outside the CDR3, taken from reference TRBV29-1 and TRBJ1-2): SAVISQKPSRDICQRGTSLTIQCQVDSQVTMMFWYRQQPGQSLTLIATANQGSEATYESGFVIDKFPISRPNLTFSTLTVSNMSPEDSSIYLCSVGDRGQNYGYTFGSGTRLTVV.

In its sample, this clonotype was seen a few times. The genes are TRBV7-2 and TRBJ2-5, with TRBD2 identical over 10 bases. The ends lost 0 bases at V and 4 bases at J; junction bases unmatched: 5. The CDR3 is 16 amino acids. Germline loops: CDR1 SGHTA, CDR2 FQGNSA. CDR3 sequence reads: CASSLASGGNGETQYF. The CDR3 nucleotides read TGTGCCAGCAGCTTAGCTAGCGGGGGGAATGGAGAGACCCAGTACTTC.

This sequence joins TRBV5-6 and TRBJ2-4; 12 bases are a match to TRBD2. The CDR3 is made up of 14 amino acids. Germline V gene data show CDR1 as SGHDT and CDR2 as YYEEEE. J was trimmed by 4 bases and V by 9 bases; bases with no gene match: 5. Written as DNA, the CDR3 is TGTGCCACCTCTAGCGGGGGGGCAAAAAACATTCAGTACTTC. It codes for CATSSGGAKNIQYF.

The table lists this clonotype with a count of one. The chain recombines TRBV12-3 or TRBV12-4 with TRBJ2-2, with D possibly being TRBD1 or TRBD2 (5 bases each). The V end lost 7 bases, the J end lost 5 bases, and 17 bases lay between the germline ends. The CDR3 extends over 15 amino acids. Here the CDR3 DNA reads TGTGCCAGCACCAGGGACGAGCCGGGTACCGGGGAGCTGTTTTTT. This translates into CASTRDEPGTGELFF.

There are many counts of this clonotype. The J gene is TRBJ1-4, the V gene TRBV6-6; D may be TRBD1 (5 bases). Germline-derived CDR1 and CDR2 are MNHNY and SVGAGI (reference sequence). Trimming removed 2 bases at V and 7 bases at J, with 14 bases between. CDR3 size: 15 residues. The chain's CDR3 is CASSYADNGVEKLFF. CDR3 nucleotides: TGTGCCAGCAGTTACGCGGACAATGGGGTTGAAAAACTGTTTTTT.

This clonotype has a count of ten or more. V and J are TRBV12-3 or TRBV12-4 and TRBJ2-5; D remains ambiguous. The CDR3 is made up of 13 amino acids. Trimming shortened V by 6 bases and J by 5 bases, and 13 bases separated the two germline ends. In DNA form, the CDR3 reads TGTGCCAGCAGCCTCGGTTGGTTTGAGACCCAGTACTTC. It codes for CASSLGWFETQYF.

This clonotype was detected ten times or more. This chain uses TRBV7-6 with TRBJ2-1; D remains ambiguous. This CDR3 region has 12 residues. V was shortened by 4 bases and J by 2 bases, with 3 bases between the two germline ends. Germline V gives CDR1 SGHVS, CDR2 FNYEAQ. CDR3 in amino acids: CASSSPYNEQFF. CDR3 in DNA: TGTGCCAGCAGCTCCCCCTACAATGAGCAGTTCTTC.

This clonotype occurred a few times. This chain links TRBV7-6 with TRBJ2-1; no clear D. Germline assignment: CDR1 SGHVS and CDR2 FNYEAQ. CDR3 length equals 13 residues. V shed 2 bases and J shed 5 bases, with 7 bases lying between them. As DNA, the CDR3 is TGTGCCAGCAGCTTACAACGAAACAATGAGCAGTTCTTC. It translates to CASSLQRNNEQFF.

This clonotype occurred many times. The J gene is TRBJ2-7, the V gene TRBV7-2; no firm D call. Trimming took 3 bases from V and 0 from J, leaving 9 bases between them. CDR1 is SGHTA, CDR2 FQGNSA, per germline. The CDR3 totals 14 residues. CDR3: CASSFRLGSYEQYF. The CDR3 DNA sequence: TGTGCCAGCAGCTTCCGACTGGGCTCCTACGAGCAGTACTTC.

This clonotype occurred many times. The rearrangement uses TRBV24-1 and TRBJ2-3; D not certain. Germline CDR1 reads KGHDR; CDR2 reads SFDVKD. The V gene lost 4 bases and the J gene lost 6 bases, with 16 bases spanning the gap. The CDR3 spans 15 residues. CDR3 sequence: CATSEPPGFGDTQYF. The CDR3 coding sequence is TGTGCCACCAGTGAGCCCCCCGGTTTTGGGGATACGCAGTATTTT.

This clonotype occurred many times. In nucleotides, the CDR3 is TGTGCCAGCAGTTTCAACTGGGACGACATTCACAATGAGCAGTTCTTC. Its translation: CASSFNWDDIHNEQFF. V is TRBV6-5 and J is TRBJ2-1; D possibly uses TRBD1 or TRBD2 (5 bases each). The germline CDR1 and CDR2 sequences are MNHEY and SVGAGI. The CDR3 totals 16 residues. Trimming pared 4 bases from V and 5 bases from J, leaving 18 bases between.

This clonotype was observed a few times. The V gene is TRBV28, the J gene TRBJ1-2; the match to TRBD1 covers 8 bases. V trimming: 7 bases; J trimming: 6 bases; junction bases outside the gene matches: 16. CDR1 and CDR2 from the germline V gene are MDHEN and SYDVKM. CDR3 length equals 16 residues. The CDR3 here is CASNSQGALAWHGYTF. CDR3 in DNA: TGTGCCAGCAATTCCCAGGGGGCACTTGCTTGGCATGGCTACACCTTC.

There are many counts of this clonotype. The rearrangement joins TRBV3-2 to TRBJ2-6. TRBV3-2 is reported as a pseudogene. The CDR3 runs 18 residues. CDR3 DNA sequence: TGTGCCAGCAGCCAAGATGTCGACGCGGATGCTGGGGCCAACGTCCTGACTTTC. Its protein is CASSQDVDADAGANVLTF.

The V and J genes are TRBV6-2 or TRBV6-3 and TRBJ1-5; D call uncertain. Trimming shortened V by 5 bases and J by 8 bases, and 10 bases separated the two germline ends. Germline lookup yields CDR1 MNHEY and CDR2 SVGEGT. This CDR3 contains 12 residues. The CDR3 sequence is CASSTSLEPQHF. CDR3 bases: TGTGCCAGCAGTACTAGCTTGGAGCCCCAGCATTTT.

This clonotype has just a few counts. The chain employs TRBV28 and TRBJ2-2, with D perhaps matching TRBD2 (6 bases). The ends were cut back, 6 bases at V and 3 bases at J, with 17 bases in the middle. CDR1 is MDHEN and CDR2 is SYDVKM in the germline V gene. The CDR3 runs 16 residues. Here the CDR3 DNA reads TGTGCCAGCAGCCTAAATAGGAGGGTTCACACCGGGGAGCTGTTTTTT. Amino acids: CASSLNRRVHTGELFF.

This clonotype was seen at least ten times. CDR3 nucleotide sequence: TGCAGTGCTTACCGGGACACCGATGGCTACACCTTC. Amino acids: CSAYRDTDGYTF. J is TRBJ1-2 and V is TRBV20-1, with D maybe TRBD1 (6 bases). The V end was cut by 5 bases, the J end by 6 bases, with 13 bases between. Per germline, CDR1 DFQATT and CDR2 SNEGSKA (reference sequence). The CDR3 has 12 amino acids.

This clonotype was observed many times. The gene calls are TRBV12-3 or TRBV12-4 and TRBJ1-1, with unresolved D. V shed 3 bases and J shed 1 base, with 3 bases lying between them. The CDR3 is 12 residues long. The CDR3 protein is CASSFPNTEAFF. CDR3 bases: TGTGCCAGCAGTTTCCCGAACACTGAAGCTTTCTTT.

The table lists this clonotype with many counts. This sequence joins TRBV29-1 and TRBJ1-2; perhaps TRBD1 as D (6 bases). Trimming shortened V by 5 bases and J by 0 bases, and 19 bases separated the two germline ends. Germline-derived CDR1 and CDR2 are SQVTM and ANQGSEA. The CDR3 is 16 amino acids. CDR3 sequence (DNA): TGCAGCGTTTGGGACAAGGGACCTGGACCTAACTATGGCTACACCTTC. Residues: CSVWDKGPGPNYGYTF.